A single sample gave rise to the 25 T cell receptor beta chains below, sequenced in a study of T cells in Graves' hyperthyroidism and ophthalmopathy. Amplified TCR beta CDR3 regions derived from RNA transcripts. An initial round of RT-PCR targeting the TCR CDR3 relied on the HTBI primer set. TCRdb reanalysed the multiplex PCR reads using MiXCR and keeps one entry per CDR3 protein. The table lists roughly 380,000 distinct CDR3 sequences, about 14% of them singletons. The sample comprised blood. Receptors were obtained from a woman aged 55-75 years with Graves' hyperthyroidism.

This chain uses TRBV5-1 with TRBJ2-7, with a weak D call TRBD2 (6 bases). Per germline, CDR1 SGHRS and CDR2 YFSETQ. Trimming stripped 7 bases from V and 2 bases from J, with 16 bases between. There are 14 residues in the CDR3. The DNA of the CDR3 is TGCGCCAGCCAGACTAGGAGCGGGCCCTACGAGCAGTACTTC. Translation gives CASQTRSGPYEQYF.

This rearrangement joins TRBV7-3 to TRBJ2-3, with unresolved D. Deletions cut 8 bases from V and 2 bases from J, with 11 bases between. The CDR3 has 13 amino acids. Germline-derived CDR1 and CDR2 are SGHTA and FQGTGA. This CDR3 is CASGTDYTDTQYF. Written as DNA, the CDR3 is TGTGCCAGCGGAACGGATTACACAGATACGCAGTATTTT.

This clonotype was seen once. The chain uses TRBV12-3 or TRBV12-4 and TRBJ2-7, with 11 bases fitting TRBD1. This CDR3 has 14 amino acids. V lost 6 bases and J lost 6; bases outside the gene matches: 7. The CDR3 here is CASRGTGTGGEQYF. The CDR3 DNA reads as TGTGCCAGCAGAGGAACCGGGACAGGGGGCGAGCAGTACTTC.

This clonotype was observed a handful of times. The gene calls are TRBV19 and TRBJ1-1, with TRBD1 matching 7 bases. V gave up 5 bases and J gave up 8 bases; unmatched junction bases: 2. Germline CDR1 LNHDA, CDR2 SQIVND (reference sequence). The CDR3 length is 11 residues. CDR3 bases: TGTGCCAGTAGTGGGGACAGAGAAGCTTTCTTT. Translating gives CASSGDREAFF. The complete variable domain, with remaining parts taken from reference TRBV19 and TRBJ1-1, reads DGGITQSPKYLFRKEGQNVTLSCEQNLNHDAMYWYRQDPGQGLRLIYYSQIVNDFQKGDIAEGYSVSREKKESFPLTVTSAQKNPTAFYLCASSGDREAFFGQGTRLTVV.

This clonotype showed up many times. The V gene is TRBV7-2, the J gene TRBJ2-5, with a tentative D call TRBD1 (5 bases). The CDR3 covers 15 residues. CDR1 SGHTA and CDR2 FQGNSA come from the germline V gene. Trimming shortened V by 6 bases and J by 1 base, and 15 bases separated the two germline ends. CDR3 DNA sequence: TGTGCCAGCAGAAAACAGGTGGCGGTCCAAGAGACCCAGTACTTC. This encodes CASRKQVAVQETQYF.

This clonotype was counted ten times or more. The CDR3 sequence: CASIPEASGSYEQYF. The CDR3 DNA sequence: TGTGCCAGCATCCCCGAGGCTAGCGGGAGTTACGAGCAGTACTTC. The J gene is TRBJ2-7, the V gene TRBV7-9; 10 bases fit TRBD2. Per germline, CDR1 SEHNR and CDR2 FQNEAQ (reference sequence). J was trimmed by 4 bases and V by 7 bases; bases with no gene match: 10. The CDR3 runs 15 residues.

V is TRBV24-1 and J is TRBJ1-5, with D possibly TRBD1 on 6 matching bases. Germline CDR1 reads KGHDR; CDR2 reads SFDVKD. Trimming took off 9 bases at V and 0 bases at J, with 11 bases between the two ends. The CDR3 runs to 14 residues. The CDR3 spells CATGGQYSNQPQHF. The DNA for the CDR3 is TGTGCCACCGGCGGACAGTATAGCAATCAGCCCCAGCATTTT.

As regards this clonotype: This clone may be a read error of a much larger clone one base away. The chain carries TRBV12-3 or TRBV12-4 and TRBJ1-5, with D perhaps TRBD1 (6 bases). Trimming cost V 3 bases and J 10 bases, with 16 bases left between them. CDR3 length equals 14 residues. The CDR3 DNA reads as TGTGCCAGCAGTTTGGGTCAGGGGATCGGACCCCAGCATTTT. Protein sequence: CASSLGQGIGPQHF.

CDR3 sequence (DNA): TGCAGTGCAACGTCACTAGCCCCGAGCTCCTACAATGAGCAGTTCTTC. Protein product: CSATSLAPSSYNEQFF. V and J are TRBV20-1 and TRBJ2-1, with a tentative D call TRBD2 (6 bases). CDR3 length: 16 residues. With 6 bases removed from V and 0 bases from J, the gap between germline ends came to 18 bases. Germline V gene data show CDR1 as DFQATT and CDR2 as SNEGSKA (reference sequence).

This clonotype has ten or more counts. The rearrangement links TRBV30 to TRBJ2-1; tentatively, D is TRBD2 (5 bases). This CDR3 is 13 amino acids long. From germline, CDR1 is GTSNPN and CDR2 SVGIG (reference sequence). V was cut by 3 bases and J by 3 bases, with 9 bases left in between. The DNA for the CDR3 is TGTGCCTGGAGCGGACTGAACTACAATGAGCAGTTCTTC. It yields the protein CAWSGLNYNEQFF.

This clonotype was counted many times. The gene calls are TRBV11-2 and TRBJ2-3; D is unresolved. The CDR3 is 14 residues long. V was clipped by 7 bases and J by 0 bases, with 11 bases between them. CDR1 is SGHAT and CDR2 is FQNNGV in the germline V gene. The CDR3 sequence: CASTPPPSTDTQYF. DNA of the CDR3: TGTGCCAGCACCCCTCCTCCCAGCACAGATACGCAGTATTTT.

This clonotype has ten or more counts. V gene TRBV18 combines with J gene TRBJ2-7; D is unclear. The CDR3 covers 14 residues. Germline V CDR1 and CDR2: KGHSH, LQKENI. Trimming stripped 3 bases from V and 2 bases from J, with 11 bases between. CDR3 nucleotides: TGTGCCAGCTCACCCCCGCGACCTACCTACGAGCAGTACTTC. Its translation is CASSPPRPTYEQYF.

The CDR3 region has the DNA TGTGCCAGTATTATGCAGGGAGTAGTATCTGGGGCCAACGTCCTGACTTTC. This codes for CASIMQGVVSGANVLTF. The chain links TRBV19 to TRBJ2-6; D tentatively reads TRBD1 or TRBD2 (5 bases each). Germline CDR1 LNHDA, CDR2 SQIVND (reference sequence). There are 17 residues in the CDR3. V was pared by 7 bases and J by 1 base, with 17 bases between.

The chain couples TRBV6-1 to TRBJ1-1, with D tentatively TRBD1 (5 bases). Germline assignment: CDR1 MNHNS and CDR2 SASEGT. The CDR3 is made up of 16 amino acids. V lost 7 bases and J lost 0, with 18 bases in between. As DNA, the CDR3 is TGTGCCAGCACCAAAAGCGGGTTGGGGGTGAACACTGAAGCTTTCTTT. It encodes CASTKSGLGVNTEAFF.

A few counts support this clonotype. This chain uses TRBV20-1 with TRBJ2-3; D is unresolved. V gave up 1 base and J gave up 2 bases, with 10 bases separating them. Germline-derived CDR1 and CDR2 are DFQATT and SNEGSKA (reference sequence). The CDR3 runs to 14 residues. The CDR3 is CSARGPHLTDTQYF. CDR3 in DNA: TGCAGTGCTAGAGGACCCCACCTCACAGATACGCAGTATTTT.

This clonotype occurred many times. The chain has TRBV3-1 and TRBJ2-5; D is unresolved. Germline CDR1 LGHDT, CDR2 YNNKEL (reference sequence). There are 13 residues in the CDR3. V was trimmed by 3 bases and J by 3 bases, leaving 8 bases between them. The CDR3 nucleotides are TGTGCCAGCAGCCATTCATGGAAAGAGACCCAGTACTTC. Its protein is CASSHSWKETQYF.

The genes are TRBV7-9 and TRBJ2-1; 7 bases are shared with TRBD1. Germline CDR1 SEHNR, CDR2 FQNEAQ (reference sequence). The junction had 19 bases not matched to a gene; V was cut back by 4 bases and J by 7 bases. The CDR3 length is 18 residues. The CDR3 DNA follows: TGTGCCAGCAGCTCCCTTAGCTCAGGGGGATTGAGGTTGAATGAGCAGTTCTTC. Its protein product is CASSSLSSGGLRLNEQFF.

V gene TRBV5-6 combines with J gene TRBJ1-4; no definite D call. Trimming stripped 1 base from V and 8 bases from J, with 15 bases between. The CDR3 runs to 15 residues. CDR1 is SGHDT and CDR2 is YYEEEE in the germline V gene. The CDR3 sequence: CASSLTGRGREKLFF. The CDR3 nucleotides are TGTGCCAGCAGCTTGACGGGGAGAGGGCGGGAAAAACTGTTTTTT. Complete variable domain (other parts from reference TRBV5-6 and TRBJ1-4): DAGVTQSPTHLIKTRGQQVTLRCSPKSGHDTVSWYQQALGQGPQFIFQYYEEEERQRGNFPDRFSGHQFPNYSSELNVNALLLGDSALYLCASSLTGRGREKLFFGSGTQLSVL.

J is TRBJ2-3 and V is TRBV5-1; perhaps D is TRBD1 or TRBD2 (6 bases each). This CDR3 contains 14 residues. Trimming took 0 bases from V and 5 from J, leaving 10 bases between them. Germline values: CDR1 SGHRS, CDR2 YFSETQ. CDR3 sequence reads: CASSLGGAIDTQYF. For the CDR3, the DNA is TGCGCCAGCAGCTTGGGGGGGGCAATAGATACGCAGTATTTT.

The sample holds many counts of this clonotype. The chain uses TRBV12-3 or TRBV12-4 and TRBJ1-2; D not resolved. V shed 6 bases and J shed 3 bases, with 11 bases lying between them. The CDR3 runs 13 residues. CDR3 nucleotide sequence: TGTGCCAGCAGCCCCCACATGGACTATGGCTACACCTTC. Translating it yields CASSPHMDYGYTF.

For this clonotype: Because it lacks the conserved phenylalanine or tryptophan at the end, this CDR3 is likely a read error. V usage is TRBV30 and J usage is TRBJ2-3, with D possibly matching TRBD1 (5 bases). V lost 5 bases and J lost 2, with 14 bases in between. There are 14 residues in the CDR3. Germline assignment: CDR1 GTSNPN and CDR2 SVGIG (reference sequence). The CDR3 here is CAWPGQGLTDTQYL. In DNA form, the CDR3 reads TGTGCCTGGCCTGGGCAGGGTCTCACAGATACGCAGTATCTT.

A remark on this clonotype: Relative to the germline gene, one junction end is altered; a read error may explain this. V usage is TRBV27 and J usage is TRBJ1-1, with D uncertain. The germline gives CDR1 MNHEY, CDR2 SMNVEV (reference sequence). This CDR3 is built from 15 residues. The CDR3 sequence is CASRLQGLMNTEALF. The CDR3 region has the DNA TGTGCCAGCAGGCTTCAAGGGCTTATGAACACTGAAGCTCTCTTT.

A few counts support this clonotype. This chain joins TRBV6-2 or TRBV6-3 and TRBJ2-7, with 11 positions matching TRBD2. V trimming: 6 bases; J trimming: 7 bases; junction bases outside the gene matches: 11. Germline CDR1 is MNHEY and CDR2 is SVGEGT. This CDR3 spans 15 amino acids. CDR3 nucleotide sequence: TGTGCCAGCAGCTGGGGGACTAGCGGACCGAATGAGCAGTACTTC. Amino acid sequence: CASSWGTSGPNEQYF.

CDR3 sequence reads: CASSPRVARADEQFF. The DNA for the CDR3 is TGTGCCAGCAGTCCCCGGGTGGCTAGGGCCGATGAGCAGTTCTTC. The gene calls are TRBV28 and TRBJ2-1; D not certain. From germline, CDR1 is MDHEN and CDR2 SYDVKM. The CDR3 is 15 residues long. V was trimmed by 5 bases and J by 8 bases, leaving 19 bases between them.

This clonotype was seen ten or more times. This rearrangement joins TRBV7-8 to TRBJ2-7; 8 nucleotides match TRBD2. The V gene end was trimmed by 5 bases and the J gene end by 2 bases; junction bases not matched to a gene: 11. Germline lookup yields CDR1 SGHVS and CDR2 FQNEAQ. This CDR3 has 16 amino acids. The CDR3 reads CASSQNSGVGTYEQYF. In DNA, the CDR3 is TGTGCCAGCAGCCAGAATAGCGGGGTTGGCACCTACGAGCAGTACTTC.